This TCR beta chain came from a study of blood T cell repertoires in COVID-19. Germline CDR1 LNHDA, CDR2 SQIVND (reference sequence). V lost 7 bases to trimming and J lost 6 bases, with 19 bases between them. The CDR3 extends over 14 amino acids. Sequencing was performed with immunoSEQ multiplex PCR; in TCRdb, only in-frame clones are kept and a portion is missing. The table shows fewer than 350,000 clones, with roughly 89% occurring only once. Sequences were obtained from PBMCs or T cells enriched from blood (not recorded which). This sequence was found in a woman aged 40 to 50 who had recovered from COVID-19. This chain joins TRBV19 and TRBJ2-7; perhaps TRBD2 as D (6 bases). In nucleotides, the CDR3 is TGTGCCAGTAACCCCCGAGTCGGGGGTGGCGAGCAGTACTTC. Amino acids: CASNPRVGGGEQYF. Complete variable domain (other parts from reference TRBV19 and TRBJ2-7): DGGITQSPKYLFRKEGQNVTLSCEQNLNHDAMYWYRQDPGQGLRLIYYSQIVNDFQKGDIAEGYSVSREKKESFPLTVTSAQKNPTAFYLCASNPRVGGGEQYFGPGTRLTVT.